This TCR beta chain was sequenced during a study of blood T cell repertoires in COVID-19. Donors in Cohort 3 who had recovered were those with two negative PCRs, healthcare professional clearance, or resolution of their symptoms. Method: immunoSEQ multiplex PCR; TCRdb's copy keeps in-frame clones and lacks some. Among approximately 200,000 clones listed, roughly four fifths were seen once. Germline V gene sequence: CDR1 SGHRS, CDR2 YFSETQ. The CDR3 is made up of 15 amino acids. The V end lost 5 bases, the J end lost 4 bases, and 18 bases lay between the germline ends. This chain uses TRBV5-1 with TRBJ1-1; possible D gene TRBD1, 6 bases. This sequence originates from a man in his forties or fifties who had recovered from COVID-19. The sequenced sample was PBMCs or T cells enriched from blood (not recorded which). The CDR3 loop is CASRHTGQGGTEAFF. CDR3 bases: TGCGCCAGCAGGCACACAGGACAAGGGGGCACTGAAGCTTTCTTT.